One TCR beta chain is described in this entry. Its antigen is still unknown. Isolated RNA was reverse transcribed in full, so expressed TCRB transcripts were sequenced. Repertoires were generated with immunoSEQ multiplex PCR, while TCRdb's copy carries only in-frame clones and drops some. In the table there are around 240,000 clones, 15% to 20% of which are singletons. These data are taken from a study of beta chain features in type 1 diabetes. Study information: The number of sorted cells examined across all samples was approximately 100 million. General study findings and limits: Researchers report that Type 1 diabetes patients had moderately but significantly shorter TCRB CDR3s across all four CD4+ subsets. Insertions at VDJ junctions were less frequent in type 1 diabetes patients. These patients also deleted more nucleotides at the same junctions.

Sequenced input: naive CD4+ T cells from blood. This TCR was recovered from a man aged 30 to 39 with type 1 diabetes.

CDR3 amino acids: CSVTGTRDAGELFF. In nucleotides, the CDR3 is TGCAGCGTGACCGGGACCCGGGACGCCGGGGAGCTGTTTTTT. The chain has TRBV29-1 and TRBJ2-2; possibly TRBD1 or TRBD2 for D (5 bases each). V was clipped by 6 bases and J by 6 bases, with 17 bases between them. Germline V gene sequence: CDR1 SQVTM, CDR2 ANQGSEA. This CDR3 comprises 14 residues.